Described below is a single TCR beta chain sequence and its context. The target antigen is unknown. Here immunoSEQ multiplex PCR was the method, and the copy in TCRdb shows in-frame clones only, minus some. The sample carries around 65,000 clones, about 89% recorded once. V was clipped by 1 base and J by 4 bases, with 13 bases between them. Looked up from germline, CDR1 is SGHTA and CDR2 is FQGNSA. The CDR3 is made up of 16 amino acids. These data originate in a study of OX40 agonist ivuxolimab in advanced cancers. Individuals having autoimmune disease history or systemic immunosuppression were not enrolled. Study observations and caveats: Doses of 0.1 to 3.0 mg/kg were accompanied by clonal expansion of CD4+ and CD8+ blood T cells by week 6. On average, CD8+ T cells had more expanded clones than CD4+.

Sequencing was performed on CD4+ or CD8+ T cells sorted from blood, taken in a trial of the OX40 agonist ivuxolimab. The chain combines TRBV7-2 with TRBJ2-2; D is perhaps TRBD1 (5 bases). The sequence was collected from an adult with an advanced solid tumor such as melanoma, head and neck, liver or kidney cancer. The CDR3 sequence is CASSLVAAGLTGELFF. CDR3 bases: TGTGCCAGCAGCTTAGTGGCTGCAGGGCTCACCGGGGAGCTGTTTTTT.